A selection of T cell receptor beta chains follows, all from one sample in a study of vaccination effects on CD4 cells after COVID-19. The antigens these receptors bind are not known. Profiled with immunoSEQ multiplex PCR; TCRdb holds only in-frame clones, not every one. This sample has 20,000 to 25,000 clones, with over 70% found just once. The material was CD4+ T cells from PBMCs cultured with a peptide pool, obtained before COVID-19 vaccination. Receptor source: a human donor who had a prior SARS-CoV-2 infection. Each CDR3 is given with its conserved first and last residue. D genes are given only for firm matches. Clone size appears in some rows only: once, few, many, or a class for an expanded clone.

>.|TRBJ1-1|.|TRBV2
CASSSWGRTSIEAFF
TGTGCCAGCAGTTCCTGGGGACGCACGAGCATTGAAGCTTTCTTT
>.|TRBJ1-2|.|TRBV5-6
CASSNYYGYTF
TGTGCCAGCAGCAACTACTATGGCTACACCTTC
>.|TRBJ2-2|TRBD2|TRBV7-2
CASSFPSGGANTGELFF
TGTGCCAGCAGCTTCCCTAGCGGGGGGGCGAACACCGGGGAGCTGTTTTTT
>.|TRBJ2-1|.|TRBV20-1
CSASAIAYNEQFF
TGCAGTGCTAGTGCCATTGCCTACAATGAGCAGTTCTTC
>.|TRBJ1-4|.|TRBV10-3
CAISGADEKLFF
TGTGCCATCAGTGGGGCTGATGAAAAACTGTTTTTT
>.|TRBJ1-1|TRBD1|TRBV2
CASSVPPGGNTEAFF
TGTGCCAGCAGTGTACCCCCAGGGGGCAACACTGAAGCTTTCTTT
>.|TRBJ2-2|.|TRBV24-1
CATSDPRGGNTGELFF
TGTGCCACCAGTGACCCAAGGGGAGGGAACACCGGGGAGCTGTTTTTT
>.|TRBJ2-3|.|TRBV7-9
CASSLALGSGTDTQYF
TGTGCCAGCAGCTTAGCGCTAGGGTCGGGTACAGATACGCAGTATTTT
>.|TRBJ1-2|TRBD1|TRBV5-6
CASSLATGWGGYTF
TGTGCCAGCAGCTTGGCGACAGGGTGGGGCGGCTACACCTTC
>.|TRBJ2-5|TRBD1|TRBV30
CAWSHLDRGLKYF
TGTGCCTGGAGCCATCTCGACAGGGGGCTAAAGTACTTC
>few|TRBJ2-1|.|TRBV11-3
CASSSDPTSHEQFF
TGTGCCAGCAGCTCCGACCCCACTTCTCATGAGCAGTTCTTC
>.|TRBJ2-7|.|TRBV6-5
CASSRRLASYEQYF
TGTGCCAGCAGCCGACGTCTAGCGTCCTACGAGCAGTACTTC
>few|TRBJ2-2|TRBD1|TRBV15
CATRRDRNTGELFF
TGTGCCACCAGGAGGGACAGGAACACCGGGGAGCTGTTTTTT
>.|TRBJ1-2|.|TRBV3-1/TRBV3-2
CASSASLVWGYTF
TGTGCCAGCAGCGCCAGTCTAGTCTGGGGCTACACCTTC
>.|TRBJ2-2|.|TRBV27
CASSLLNTGELFF
TGTGCCAGCAGTTTACTGAACACCGGGGAGCTGTTTTTT
>.|TRBJ2-1|TRBD2|TRBV15
CATSRALAESSYNEQFF
TGTGCCACCAGCAGAGCACTAGCGGAAAGCTCCTACAATGAGCAGTTCTTC
>.|TRBJ1-6|.|TRBV2
CASTPVASDSPLHF
TGTGCCAGCACCCCTGTGGCATCGGATTCACCCCTCCACTTT
>.|TRBJ2-5|TRBD2|TRBV30
CAWSWAGGLQETQYF
TGTGCCTGGAGTTGGGCGGGAGGGCTACAAGAGACCCAGTACTTC
>.|TRBJ1-1|TRBD1|TRBV4-2
CASSQDAGTGKVRNTEAFF
TGTGCCAGCAGCCAAGATGCGGGGACAGGGAAAGTAAGGAACACTGAAGCTTTCTTT
>.|TRBJ2-1|TRBD2|TRBV9
CASSVGSGTYNEQFF
TGTGCCAGCAGCGTAGGTAGCGGGACGTACAATGAGCAGTTCTTC
>.|TRBJ2-7|.|TRBV6-2/TRBV6-3
CASSYQGLDQYF
TGTGCCAGCAGTTACCAGGGGTTAGATCAGTACTTC
>.|TRBJ2-7|TRBD1|TRBV19
CASSIGTENYEQYF
TGTGCCAGTAGTATTGGGACAGAGAACTACGAGCAGTACTTC
>few|TRBJ2-3|TRBD1|TRBV7-2
CASSLDLGTGTDTQYF
TGTGCCAGCAGCTTAGACTTGGGGACAGGGACAGATACGCAGTATTTT
>.|TRBJ1-4|.|TRBV10-3
CAISESRGGVNELFF
TGTGCCATCAGTGAGTCTCGGGGGGGAGTGAACGAACTGTTTTTT
>.|TRBJ2-7|TRBD2|TRBV7-3
CASSLTGAGDGEQYF
TGTGCCAGCAGCTTAACCGGTGCGGGAGATGGCGAGCAGTACTTC
>.|TRBJ1-1|.|TRBV14
CASSQVGLKNTEAFF
TGTGCCAGCAGCCAAGTCGGCCTTAAGAACACTGAAGCTTTCTTT
>.|TRBJ2-5|.|TRBV19
CASSKPGGGQETQYF
TGTGCCAGTAGCAAACCCGGAGGGGGCCAAGAGACCCAGTACTTC
>few|TRBJ2-3|.|TRBV6-5
CASKGNTDTQYF
TGTGCCAGCAAGGGGAACACAGATACGCAGTATTTT
>few|TRBJ1-2|TRBD1|TRBV6-5
CASSSTDRGRGYTF
TGTGCCAGCAGTTCCACGGACAGGGGCCGGGGCTACACCTTC
>.|TRBJ2-1|.|TRBV6-2/TRBV6-3
CASSFTSSYNEQFF
TGTGCCAGCAGTTTTACTAGCTCCTACAATGAGCAGTTCTTC
>.|TRBJ2-7|.|TRBV2
CASSEAWEQYF
TGTGCCAGCAGTGAAGCTTGGGAGCAGTACTTC
>.|TRBJ1-1|.|TRBV9
CASSPSGGIEAFF
TGTGCCAGCAGCCCCTCTGGGGGGATTGAAGCTTTCTTT
>.|TRBJ2-7|TRBD2|TRBV6-6
CASSPTGRNYEQYF
TGTGCCAGCAGTCCGACCGGGAGGAACTACGAGCAGTACTTC
>medium-sized|TRBJ1-6|.|TRBV10-3
CAINRVGSPLHF
TGTGCCATCAACAGGGTGGGTTCACCCCTCCACTTT
>.|TRBJ1-4|.|TRBV2
CASRRGTNEKLFF
TGTGCCAGCAGGAGGGGGACTAATGAAAAACTGTTTTTT
>.|TRBJ2-3|.|TRBV3-1/TRBV3-2
CASSHRGLSTDTQYF
TGTGCCAGCAGCCACAGAGGGCTAAGCACAGATACGCAGTATTTT
>.|TRBJ2-3|.|TRBV7-6
CASSRTTDTQYF
TGTGCCAGCAGCCGAACGACAGATACGCAGTATTTT
>.|TRBJ2-4|TRBD2|TRBV25-1
CASSDPTSGNIQYF
TGTGCCAGCAGTGATCCCACTAGCGGAAACATTCAGTACTTC
>.|TRBJ2-2|TRBD2|TRBV24-1
CATMAGRGFTGELFF
TGTGCCACCATGGCAGGGAGGGGTTTCACCGGGGAGCTGTTTTTT
>.|TRBJ2-4|TRBD2|TRBV6-2/TRBV6-3
CASSYASSGRAGTKNIQYF
TGTGCCAGCAGTTACGCGTCTAGCGGGAGGGCCGGGACCAAAAACATTCAGTACTTC
>.|TRBJ1-2|.|TRBV6-5
CASRQGVYGYTF
TGTGCCAGCAGACAGGGAGTCTATGGCTACACCTTC
>.|TRBJ2-1|.|TRBV27
CASSLSTGAGLGEQFF
TGTGCCAGCAGTTTATCGACGGGAGCCGGGTTGGGTGAGCAGTTCTTC
>.|TRBJ2-5|.|TRBV21-1
CASSPEDLLDMLSGWTQYF
TGTGCCAGCAGCCCCGAAGACCTCCTCGACATGCTTTCGGGATGGACCCAGTACTTC
>.|TRBJ1-5|.|TRBV6-6
CASTLGGVGNQPQHF
TGTGCCAGCACATTAGGGGGGGTGGGCAATCAGCCCCAGCATTTT
>once|TRBJ2-1|TRBD1|TRBV5-6
CASSSGYRGFNEQFF
TGTGCCAGCAGCTCCGGATACAGGGGATTTAATGAGCAGTTCTTC
>.|TRBJ2-7|.|TRBV5-5
CASSPPHSEQYF
TGTGCCAGCAGCCCCCCTCATAGCGAGCAGTACTTC
>once|TRBJ2-1|.|TRBV5-6
CASSSTRGEQFF
TGTGCCAGCAGCTCTACCCGGGGCGAGCAGTTCTTC
>.|TRBJ2-4|.|TRBV29-1
CSVVGPKNIQYF
TGCAGCGTTGTCGGTCCCAAAAACATTCAGTACTTC
>.|TRBJ2-1|.|TRBV7-3
CASSSQSGEQFF
TGTGCCAGCAGCTCCCAATCAGGGGAGCAGTTCTTC
>few|TRBJ2-3|.|TRBV4-2
CASSQDSRGRRSTDTQYF
TGTGCCAGCAGCCAAGATTCACGGGGGCGGAGAAGCACAGATACGCAGTATTTT
>.|TRBJ1-5|TRBD1|TRBV18
CASSGGRSNQPQHF
TGTGCCAGTTCAGGGGGCCGTAGCAATCAGCCCCAGCATTTT
>.|TRBJ2-7|.|TRBV18
CASSPIRGAEQYF
TGTGCCAGCTCACCAATTAGGGGAGCCGAGCAGTACTTC
>.|TRBJ2-1|TRBD1|TRBV15
CATSGDLGDREPYNEQFF
TGTGCCACCAGCGGCGATTTAGGCGACAGGGAACCATACAATGAGCAGTTCTTC
>.|TRBJ2-7|.|TRBV10-2
CASMIPRRGASYEQYF
TGCGCCAGCATGATACCACGCAGGGGCGCTTCCTACGAGCAGTACTTC
>.|TRBJ2-3|TRBD1|TRBV9
CASSSQGAGDTQYF
TGTGCCAGCAGCTCCCAGGGGGCGGGAGATACGCAGTATTTT
>.|TRBJ2-1|.|TRBV6-6
CASSSKVGSSYNEQFF
TGTGCCAGCAGTTCAAAAGTAGGTAGCTCCTACAATGAGCAGTTCTTC
>.|TRBJ2-7|.|TRBV3-1/TRBV3-2
CASSQGGREKPYEQYF
TGTGCCAGCAGCCAAGGGGGCAGGGAGAAACCCTACGAGCAGTACTTC
>.|TRBJ1-1|.|TRBV7-3
CASTAWVGTEAFF
TGTGCCAGCACCGCCTGGGTGGGCACTGAAGCTTTCTTT